The 28 T cell receptor beta chains listed next were all sequenced from one sample in a study of T cell responses to AZD1222 COVID-19 vaccine. The assay was immunoSEQ multiplex PCR, and TCRdb's table has in-frame clones only and misses some. Among about 150,000 clones, about 94% were seen once, and the ten largest hold around 3.8%. Sample: peripheral blood, taken on day 0 of AZD1222 vaccination. These receptors were collected from an adult in good health.

The chain links TRBV5-6 to TRBJ1-1, with D maybe TRBD1 (6 bases). The CDR3 has 13 residues. Germline loops: CDR1 SGHDT, CDR2 YYEEEE. Trimming took off 1 base at V and 5 bases at J, with 9 bases between the two ends. In DNA, the CDR3 is TGTGCCAGCAGCTTGACAGGGCGGACTGAAGCTTTCTTT. Its protein is CASSLTGRTEAFF.

J is TRBJ2-2 and V is TRBV15, with 7 positions matching TRBD2. With V trimmed by 1 base and J by 1 base, 0 bases remained unmatched. The CDR3 consists of 15 residues. The germline CDR1 and CDR2 sequences are LNHNV and YYDKDF (reference sequence). Written as DNA, the CDR3 is TGTGCCACCAGCAGAGCTAGCGGGAACACCGGGGAGCTGTTTTTT. It yields the protein CATSRASGNTGELFF.

The V gene is TRBV7-7, the J gene TRBJ2-2; the match to TRBD1 covers 9 bases. The germline gives CDR1 SSHAT, CDR2 FNYEAQ (reference sequence). The ends lost 5 bases at V and 0 bases at J; junction bases unmatched: 7. This CDR3 comprises 17 residues. The CDR3 loop reads CASSRTRQGANTGELFF. The CDR3 coding sequence is TGTGCCAGCAGCCGTACCCGACAGGGGGCGAACACCGGGGAGCTGTTTTTT.

The CDR3 nucleotides read TGTGCCAGCAGGGGGACGGAGAATGAAAAACTGTTTTTT. This sequence encodes CASRGTENEKLFF. The chain employs TRBV6-5 and TRBJ1-4; perhaps TRBD1 as D (5 bases). The CDR3 is 13 amino acids. V shed 6 bases and J shed 5 bases, with 10 bases lying between them. Per the germline V gene, CDR1 is MNHEY and CDR2 is SVGAGI.

CDR3 residues: CASSLRGLGTYNEKLFF. Written as DNA, the CDR3 is TGTGCCAGCAGCTTAAGAGGACTGGGGACTTATAATGAAAAACTGTTTTTT. The rearrangement uses TRBV7-8 and TRBJ1-4, with D perhaps TRBD1 (5 bases). Looked up from germline, CDR1 is SGHVS and CDR2 is FQNEAQ. The germline V and J ends were trimmed by 2 bases and 4 bases, with 17 bases remaining between them. CDR3 length: 17 residues.

The chain recombines TRBV12-3 or TRBV12-4 with TRBJ2-3; no clear D. Trimming removed 3 bases at V and 3 bases at J, with 4 bases between. This CDR3 spans 12 amino acids. The CDR3, as DNA: TGTGCCAGCAGTTTGAGGACAGATACGCAGTATTTT. It translates to CASSLRTDTQYF.

The chain combines TRBV24-1 with TRBJ2-1; D not resolved. CDR1 KGHDR and CDR2 SFDVKD come from the germline V gene. This CDR3 comprises 14 residues. V was clipped by 4 bases and J by 4 bases, with 10 bases between them. Written as DNA, the CDR3 is TGTGCCACCAGTGAATTGGGCCGTTACAATGAGCAGTTCTTC. Translating gives CATSELGRYNEQFF.

This clone was seen a handful of times. The J gene is TRBJ1-1, the V gene TRBV2; TRBD1 might be the D (6 bases). Germline V gene lookup returns CDR1 SNHLY and CDR2 FYNNEI. Trimming removed 6 bases at V and 8 bases at J, with 7 bases between. The CDR3 extends over 10 amino acids. This CDR3 is CASSTGEAFF. CDR3 sequence (DNA): TGTGCCAGCAGCACAGGGGAAGCTTTCTTT.

This chain joins TRBV5-1 and TRBJ1-1; tentative D call: TRBD1 (5 bases). Trimming left V 2 bases short and J 1 base short, with 15 bases between. Germline CDR1 and CDR2: SGHRS and YFSETQ. The CDR3 length is 16 residues. CDR3 loop: CASSFKGASTNTEAFF. Written as DNA, the CDR3 is TGCGCCAGCAGCTTTAAAGGGGCCTCCACGAACACTGAAGCTTTCTTT.

V usage is TRBV5-1 and J usage is TRBJ2-7; D is possibly TRBD1 (5 bases). Between the trimmed V and J ends, which lost 5 bases and 3 bases, there was a span of 15 bases. Germline loops: CDR1 SGHRS, CDR2 YFSETQ. The CDR3 is made up of 14 amino acids. Here the CDR3 reads CASRMGPSVYEQYF. The CDR3 bases are TGCGCCAGCAGGATGGGGCCGTCCGTCTACGAGCAGTACTTC.

V is TRBV10-1 and J is TRBJ2-5; 10 bases agree with TRBD2. Germline values: CDR1 WNHNN, CDR2 SYGVQD (reference sequence). This CDR3 has 14 residues. The V gene end was trimmed by 4 bases and the J gene end by 2 bases; junction bases not matched to a gene: 1. The CDR3 DNA sequence: TGCGCCAGCAGTGGGACTAGCGGACAAGAGACCCAGTACTTC. Translated: CASSGTSGQETQYF.

V is TRBV30 and J is TRBJ1-2; D possibly corresponds to TRBD1 (5 bases). The ends were cut back, 3 bases at V and 8 bases at J, with 19 bases in the middle. Germline V gene sequence: CDR1 GTSNPN, CDR2 SVGIG (reference sequence). The CDR3 is made up of 14 amino acids. CDR3 region: CAWRRGSGGSGYTF. The CDR3 DNA follows: TGTGCCTGGAGACGGGGGTCGGGGGGAAGCGGCTACACCTTC.

This clone came up a few times. The chain employs TRBV9 and TRBJ2-1; 7 bases fit TRBD2. V shed 3 bases, J shed 9 bases, and the junction held 6 bases outside the gene matches. Germline CDR1 and CDR2: SGDLS and YYNGEE. This CDR3 comprises 13 residues. This chain's CDR3 is CASSGGRETEQFF. The CDR3 nucleotides read TGTGCCAGCAGCGGGGGGAGGGAGACTGAGCAGTTCTTC.

The chain employs TRBV5-4 and TRBJ2-7; D possibly uses TRBD1 or TRBD2 (5 bases each). The ends were cut back, 3 bases at V and 7 bases at J, with 17 bases in the middle. The length of the CDR3 is 14 residues. Germline CDR1 SGHNT, CDR2 YYREEE (reference sequence). This chain's CDR3 is CASSSPGPSGEQYF. The CDR3 coding sequence is TGTGCCAGCAGCTCACCGGGACCGTCGGGGGAGCAGTACTTC.

The CDR3: CASSIDHRVNYEQYF. CDR3 nucleotide sequence: TGTGCCAGTAGTATAGATCACCGGGTCAACTACGAGCAGTACTTC. The rearrangement uses TRBV19 and TRBJ2-7, with D hard to call. Germline CDR1 is LNHDA and CDR2 is SQIVND (reference sequence). Trimming pared 0 bases from V and 3 bases from J, leaving 12 bases between. The length of the CDR3 is 15 residues.

This clone has only a few counts. The genes are TRBV7-9 and TRBJ2-7; 12 bases map to TRBD2. CDR3 length equals 15 residues. Germline V lookup: CDR1 SEHNR, CDR2 FQNEAQ (reference sequence). V trimming: 4 bases; J trimming: 2 bases; junction bases outside the gene matches: 3. The CDR3 coding sequence is TGTGCCAGCAGCTCTCCTAGCGGGAGGGCCTACGAGCAGTACTTC. Protein sequence: CASSSPSGRAYEQYF. Filled out from reference TRBV7-9 and TRBJ2-7, the complete variable domain reads DTGVSQNPRHKITKRGQNVTFRCDPISEHNRLYWYRQTLGQGPEFLTYFQNEAQLEKSRLLSDRFSAERPKGSFSTLEIQRTEQGDSAMYLCASSSPSGRAYEQYFGPGTRLTVT.

The chain is built from TRBV7-2 and TRBJ2-7; 14 positions match TRBD2. The CDR3 has 18 residues. V trimming: 5 bases; J trimming: 2 bases; junction bases outside the gene matches: 11. Germline V gene data show CDR1 as SGHTA and CDR2 as FQGNSA. This chain's CDR3 is CASSPGTSGRIITYEQYF. The CDR3, as DNA: TGTGCCAGCAGCCCGGGGACTAGCGGGAGAATAATAACCTACGAGCAGTACTTC.

This rearrangement joins TRBV19 to TRBJ2-1; D is possibly TRBD1 or TRBD2 (5 bases each). V was cut by 3 bases and J by 8 bases, with 14 bases left in between. This CDR3 region has 14 residues. The germline V gene encodes CDR1 LNHDA and CDR2 SQIVND (reference sequence). The DNA for the CDR3 is TGTGCCAGTAGTATTGGCCAGGGAGCCCATGAGCAGTTCTTC. This translates into CASSIGQGAHEQFF.

This sequence joins TRBV7-6 and TRBJ1-3; D is unclear. CDR3 size: 14 residues. Germline-derived CDR1 and CDR2 are SGHVS and FNYEAQ. V was trimmed by 5 bases and J by 1 base, leaving 9 bases between them. The CDR3 nucleotides are TGTGCCAGCAGCCAAGGAGGATCTGGAAACACCATATATTTT. It encodes CASSQGGSGNTIYF.

The V and J genes are TRBV6-2 or TRBV6-3 and TRBJ1-1, with unresolved D. This CDR3 has 12 residues. Germline V gene data show CDR1 as MNHEY and CDR2 as SVGEGT. V was shortened by 5 bases and J by 6 bases, with 10 bases between the two germline ends. The CDR3 sequence is CASSMFLSEAFF. The CDR3 DNA reads as TGTGCCAGCAGTATGTTCCTCTCTGAAGCTTTCTTT.

The chain has TRBV11-1 and TRBJ2-1, with a weak D call TRBD1 (7 bases). The ends were cut back, 1 base at V and 4 bases at J, with 11 bases in the middle. Per germline, CDR1 SGHAT and CDR2 FQDESV (reference sequence). This CDR3 spans 15 amino acids. The DNA for the CDR3 is TGTGCCAGCAGCTTAGGGCGGGACAGATACAATGAGCAGTTCTTC. Translated, it gives CASSLGRDRYNEQFF.

The J gene is TRBJ1-3, the V gene TRBV28; D is perhaps TRBD1 (5 bases). This CDR3 has 14 residues. The germline V gene encodes CDR1 MDHEN and CDR2 SYDVKM. The V end was cut by 3 bases, the J end by 0 bases, with 6 bases between. The CDR3 reads CASSLGLSGNTIYF. As DNA, the CDR3 is TGTGCCAGCAGTTTGGGGCTCTCTGGAAACACCATATATTTT.

This clone has only a few counts. This sequence joins TRBV3-1 (or the pseudogene TRBV3-2) and TRBJ1-1; D call uncertain. This CDR3 is 13 amino acids long. The germline gives CDR1 LGHDT, CDR2 YNNKEL (reference sequence). The ends were cut back, 1 base at V and 5 bases at J, with 8 bases in the middle. CDR3 protein: CASSQVGGTEAFF. The CDR3 coding sequence is TGTGCCAGCAGCCAAGTGGGAGGGACTGAAGCTTTCTTT.

This sequence joins TRBV3-1 (or the pseudogene TRBV3-2) and TRBJ2-1; D remains ambiguous. The germline V and J ends were trimmed by 0 bases and 7 bases, with 13 bases remaining between them. The CDR3 is 15 residues long. CDR1 is LGHDT, CDR2 YNNKEL, per germline (reference sequence). Written as DNA, the CDR3 is TGTGCCAGCAGCCAAGACCAGCAGGTTATAAATGAGCAGTTCTTC. It specifies CASSQDQQVINEQFF.

The V call is TRBV19, the J call TRBJ1-1; unclear D gene. CDR3 length: 12 amino acids. Germline values: CDR1 LNHDA, CDR2 SQIVND (reference sequence). Deletions cut 4 bases from V and 1 base from J, with 4 bases between. The DNA of the CDR3 is TGTGCCAGTAGTAGCGGGAACACTGAAGCTTTCTTT. This gives the protein CASSSGNTEAFF.

V gene TRBV19 combines with J gene TRBJ1-1; unclear D gene. The CDR3 contains 16 residues. Trimming left V 3 bases short and J 0 bases short, with 14 bases between. Germline V gives CDR1 LNHDA, CDR2 SQIVND (reference sequence). CDR3 nucleotide sequence: TGTGCCAGTAGTATGAGGCGACTGGAGATGAACACTGAAGCTTTCTTT. This codes for CASSMRRLEMNTEAFF. The full variable domain, in which reference TRBV19 and TRBJ1-1 provide the parts outside the CDR3, is DGGITQSPKYLFRKEGQNVTLSCEQNLNHDAMYWYRQDPGQGLRLIYYSQIVNDFQKGDIAEGYSVSREKKESFPLTVTSAQKNPTAFYLCASSMRRLEMNTEAFFGQGTRLTVV.

This clone has at least ten counts. The chain carries TRBV7-9 and TRBJ2-2; 12 nucleotides line up with TRBD1. Germline V gene sequence: CDR1 SEHNR, CDR2 FQNEAQ (reference sequence). Trimming cost V 4 bases and J 4 bases; bases outside gene matches: 10. The CDR3 contains 18 residues. As DNA, the CDR3 is TGTGCCAGCAGCTCCCGGGACAGGGGGCGCGTGGGCACCGGGGAGCTGTTTTTT. Its protein is CASSSRDRGRVGTGELFF.

The chain has TRBV30 and TRBJ2-1, with TRBD2 matching over 9 bases. Germline lookup yields CDR1 GTSNPN and CDR2 SVGIG (reference sequence). This CDR3 has 13 amino acids. CDR3 sequence: CGGNSGRGNEQFF. The CDR3 nucleotides read TGTGGCGGAAATAGCGGGAGAGGCAATGAGCAGTTCTTC.